Each of the 2 T cell receptor beta chains below was sequenced from the same sample in a study of tissue T cells after allogeneic stem cell transplantation. Libraries were prepared by immunoSEQ multiplex PCR; TCRdb keeps only in-frame clonotypes and omits some of them. Of some 7,000 clones listed, 78% are singletons. Sequences were derived from skin, sampled at autopsy. Every receptor here comes from a male patient of 60 years or more with steroid-refractory graft-versus-host disease after an allogeneic stem cell transplant. Some T cells may arise from the graft donor.

The chain links TRBV12-2 to TRBJ1-2; TRBD1 was called by the table and not checked on the DNA. TRBV12-2 is a listed pseudogene. CDR3 length: 14 amino acids. As DNA, the CDR3 is TGTGCAAGTCGCGGATGGGTCAGGGTCTATGGCTACACCTTC. Protein product: CASRGWVRVYGYTF.

The chain joins TRBV4-1 to TRBJ2-2; D remains unclear. Germline V CDR1 and CDR2: MGHRA, YSYEKL. V shed 2 bases and J shed 7 bases, with 11 bases lying between them. This CDR3 has 14 residues. Here the CDR3 DNA reads TGCGCCAGCAGCCAACAAGGGTCGAACGGGGAGCTGTTTTTT. This sequence encodes CASSQQGSNGELFF.